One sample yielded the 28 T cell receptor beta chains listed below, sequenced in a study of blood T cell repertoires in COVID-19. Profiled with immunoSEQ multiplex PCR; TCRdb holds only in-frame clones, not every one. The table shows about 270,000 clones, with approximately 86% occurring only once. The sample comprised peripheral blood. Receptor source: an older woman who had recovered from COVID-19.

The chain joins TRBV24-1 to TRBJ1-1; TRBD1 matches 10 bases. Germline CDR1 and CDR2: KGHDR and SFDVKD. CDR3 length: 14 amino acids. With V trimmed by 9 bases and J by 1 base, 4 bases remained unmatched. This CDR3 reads CATETGGRNTEAFF. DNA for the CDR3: TGTGCCACCGAGACAGGGGGCCGGAACACTGAAGCTTTCTTT.

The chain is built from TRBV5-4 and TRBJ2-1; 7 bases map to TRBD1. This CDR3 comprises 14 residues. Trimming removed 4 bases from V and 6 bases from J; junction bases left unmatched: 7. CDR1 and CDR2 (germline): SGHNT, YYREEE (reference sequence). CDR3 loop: CASSDNTGANEQFF. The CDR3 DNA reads TGTGCCAGCAGCGACAACACAGGGGCCAATGAGCAGTTCTTC.

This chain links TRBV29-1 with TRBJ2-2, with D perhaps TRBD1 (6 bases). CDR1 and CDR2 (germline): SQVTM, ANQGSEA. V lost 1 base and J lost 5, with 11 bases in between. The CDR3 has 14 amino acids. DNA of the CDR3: TGCAGCGTTGAAGGGGGGCTTGGGACCGGGGAGCTGTTTTTT. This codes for CSVEGGLGTGELFF.

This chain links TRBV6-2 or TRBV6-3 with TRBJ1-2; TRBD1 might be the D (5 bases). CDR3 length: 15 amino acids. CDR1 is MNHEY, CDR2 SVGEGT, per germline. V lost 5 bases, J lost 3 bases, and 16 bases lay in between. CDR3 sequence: CASSDRGGYDYGYTF. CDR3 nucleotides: TGTGCCAGCAGTGACCGGGGGGGATATGACTATGGCTACACCTTC.

Here the CDR3 reads CASSWDMQETQYF. DNA for the CDR3: TGTGCCAGCAGTTGGGACATGCAAGAGACCCAGTACTTC. The V gene is TRBV2, the J gene TRBJ2-5; D is possibly TRBD1 (6 bases). The CDR3 loop spans 13 amino acids. Trimming pared 5 bases from V and 2 bases from J, leaving 9 bases between. CDR1 and CDR2 from the germline V gene are SNHLY and FYNNEI.

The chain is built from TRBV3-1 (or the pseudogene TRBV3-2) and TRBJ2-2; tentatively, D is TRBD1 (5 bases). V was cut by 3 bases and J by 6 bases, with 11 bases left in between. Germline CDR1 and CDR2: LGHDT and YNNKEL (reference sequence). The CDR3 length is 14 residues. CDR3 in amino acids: CASSQSGYAGELFF. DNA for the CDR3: TGTGCCAGCAGCCAGTCAGGGTATGCCGGGGAGCTGTTTTTT.

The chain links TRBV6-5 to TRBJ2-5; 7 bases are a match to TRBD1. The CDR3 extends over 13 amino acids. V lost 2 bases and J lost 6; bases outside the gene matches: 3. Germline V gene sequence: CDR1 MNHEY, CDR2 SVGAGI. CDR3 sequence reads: CASSYEGAKTQYF. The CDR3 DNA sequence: TGTGCCAGCAGTTACGAGGGGGCAAAGACCCAGTACTTC.

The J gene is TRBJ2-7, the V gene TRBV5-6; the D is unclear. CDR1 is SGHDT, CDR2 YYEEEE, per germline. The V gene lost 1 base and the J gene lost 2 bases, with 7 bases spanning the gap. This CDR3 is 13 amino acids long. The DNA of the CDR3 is TGTGCCAGCAGCTTGCTGCGAACCTACGAGCAGTACTTC. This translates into CASSLLRTYEQYF.

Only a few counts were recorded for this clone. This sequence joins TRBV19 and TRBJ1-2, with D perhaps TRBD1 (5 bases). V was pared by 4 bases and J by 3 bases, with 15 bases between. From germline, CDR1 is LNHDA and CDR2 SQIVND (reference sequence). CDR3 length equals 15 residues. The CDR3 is CASSTPAAGDYGYTF. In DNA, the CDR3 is TGTGCCAGTAGTACACCTGCCGCGGGGGACTATGGCTACACCTTC.

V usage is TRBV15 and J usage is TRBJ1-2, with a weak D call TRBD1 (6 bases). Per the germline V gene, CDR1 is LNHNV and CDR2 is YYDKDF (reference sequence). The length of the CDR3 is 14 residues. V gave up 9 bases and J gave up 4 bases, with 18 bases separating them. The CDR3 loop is CATSETGDLYGYTF. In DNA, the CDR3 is TGTGCCACAAGCGAGACAGGAGACCTCTATGGCTACACCTTC.

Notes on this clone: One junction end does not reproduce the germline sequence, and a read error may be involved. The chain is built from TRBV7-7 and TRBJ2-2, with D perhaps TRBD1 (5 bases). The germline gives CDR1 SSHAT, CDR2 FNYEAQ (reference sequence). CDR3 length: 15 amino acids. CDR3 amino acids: CASSPLLGATGELFF. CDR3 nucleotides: TGTGCTAGCAGTCCTCTCCTAGGGGCCACCGGGGAGCTGTTTTTT.

The CDR3 coding sequence is TGTGCCAGCAGCGCCACCGGAGGACAGGGGGCTTCCGGGGAGCTGTTTTTT. Protein: CASSATGGQGASGELFF. The V call is TRBV7-9, the J call TRBJ2-2; 11 bases line up with TRBD1. The germline V gene has CDR1 SEHNR and CDR2 FQNEAQ (reference sequence). This CDR3 is 17 amino acids long. V shed 5 bases, J shed 6 bases, and the junction held 11 bases outside the gene matches.

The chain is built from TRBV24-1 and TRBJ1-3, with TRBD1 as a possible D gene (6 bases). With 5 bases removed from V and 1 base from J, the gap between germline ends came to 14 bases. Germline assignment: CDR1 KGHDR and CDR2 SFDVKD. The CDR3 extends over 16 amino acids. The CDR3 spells CATSARGGGSGNTIYF. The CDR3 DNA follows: TGTGCCACCAGTGCCCGCGGGGGCGGGTCTGGAAACACCATATATTTT.

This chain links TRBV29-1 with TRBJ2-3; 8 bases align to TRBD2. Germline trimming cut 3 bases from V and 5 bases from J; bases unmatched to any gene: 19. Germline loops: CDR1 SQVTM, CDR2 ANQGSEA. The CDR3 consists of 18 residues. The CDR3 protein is CSVEKREGTMSIGDTQYF. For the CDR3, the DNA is TGCAGCGTTGAGAAACGGGAGGGTACTATGTCAATTGGAGATACGCAGTATTTT.

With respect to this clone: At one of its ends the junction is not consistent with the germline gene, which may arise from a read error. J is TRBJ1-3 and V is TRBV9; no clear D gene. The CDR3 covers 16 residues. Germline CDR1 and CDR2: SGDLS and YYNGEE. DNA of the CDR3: TGTGCCAACAGCGTCGGGGTTGGCTCCTCTGGAAACACCATATATTTT. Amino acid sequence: CANSVGVGSSGNTIYF.

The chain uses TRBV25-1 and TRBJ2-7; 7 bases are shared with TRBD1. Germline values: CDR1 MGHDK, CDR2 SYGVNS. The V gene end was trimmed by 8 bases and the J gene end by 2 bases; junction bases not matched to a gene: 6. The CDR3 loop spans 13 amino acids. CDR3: CASEGGQTYEQYF. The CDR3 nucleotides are TGTGCCAGCGAAGGGGGACAGACCTACGAGCAGTACTTC.

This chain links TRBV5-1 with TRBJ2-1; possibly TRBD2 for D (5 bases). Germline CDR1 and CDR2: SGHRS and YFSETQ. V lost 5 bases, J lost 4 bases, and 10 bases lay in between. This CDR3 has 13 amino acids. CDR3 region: CASRDSIYNEQFF. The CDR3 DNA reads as TGCGCCAGCAGGGACTCGATATACAATGAGCAGTTCTTC.

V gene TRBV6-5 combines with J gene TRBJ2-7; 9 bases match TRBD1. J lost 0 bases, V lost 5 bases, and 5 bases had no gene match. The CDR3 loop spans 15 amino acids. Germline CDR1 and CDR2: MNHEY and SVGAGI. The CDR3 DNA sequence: TGTGCCAGCAGTACCACAGGGGGCCTCTCCTACGAGCAGTACTTC. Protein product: CASSTTGGLSYEQYF.

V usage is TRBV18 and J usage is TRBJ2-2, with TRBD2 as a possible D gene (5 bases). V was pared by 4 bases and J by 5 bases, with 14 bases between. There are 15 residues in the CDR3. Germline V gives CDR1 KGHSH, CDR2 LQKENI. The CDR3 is CASSQTRRGTGELFF. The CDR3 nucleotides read TGTGCCAGCTCACAAACACGACGGGGAACCGGGGAGCTGTTTTTT.

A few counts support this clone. The CDR3 coding sequence is TGTGCCAGCAGCTCCCCGACAGGGCTGAAAAAAAACATTCAGTACTTC. Its protein product is CASSSPTGLKKNIQYF. The rearrangement joins TRBV7-2 to TRBJ2-4, with 7 bases identical to TRBD1. Germline values: CDR1 SGHTA, CDR2 FQGNSA. J was trimmed by 4 bases and V by 4 bases; bases with no gene match: 10. CDR3 size: 16 residues.

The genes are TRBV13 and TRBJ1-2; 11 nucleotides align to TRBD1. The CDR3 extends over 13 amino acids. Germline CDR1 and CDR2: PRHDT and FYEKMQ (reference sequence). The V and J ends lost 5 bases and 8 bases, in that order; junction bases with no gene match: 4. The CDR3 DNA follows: TGTGCCAGCAGCGGCCGGGACAGGGGGGGCTACACCTTC. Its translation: CASSGRDRGGYTF.

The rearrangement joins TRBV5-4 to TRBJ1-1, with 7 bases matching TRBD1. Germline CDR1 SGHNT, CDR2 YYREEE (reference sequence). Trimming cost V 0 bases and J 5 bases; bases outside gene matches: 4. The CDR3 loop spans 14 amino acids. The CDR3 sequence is CASSLDRGGTEAFF. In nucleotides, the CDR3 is TGTGCCAGCAGCTTGGACAGGGGTGGGACTGAAGCTTTCTTT.

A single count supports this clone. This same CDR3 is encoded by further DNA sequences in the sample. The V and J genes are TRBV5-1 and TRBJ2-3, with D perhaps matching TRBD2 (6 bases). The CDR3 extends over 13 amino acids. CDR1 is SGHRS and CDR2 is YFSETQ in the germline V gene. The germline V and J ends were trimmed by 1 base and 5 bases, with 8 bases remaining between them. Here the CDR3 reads CASSLPGEDTQYF. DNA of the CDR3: TGCGCCAGCAGCTTGCCGGGGGAAGATACGCAGTATTTT.

CDR3 protein: CSATGIETQYF. The CDR3 coding sequence is TGCAGTGCTACGGGTATTGAGACCCAGTACTTC. The gene calls are TRBV20-1 and TRBJ2-5; D remains unclear. CDR1 is DFQATT and CDR2 is SNEGSKA in the germline V gene (reference sequence). This CDR3 contains 11 residues. The ends were cut back, 4 bases at V and 5 bases at J, with 8 bases in the middle.

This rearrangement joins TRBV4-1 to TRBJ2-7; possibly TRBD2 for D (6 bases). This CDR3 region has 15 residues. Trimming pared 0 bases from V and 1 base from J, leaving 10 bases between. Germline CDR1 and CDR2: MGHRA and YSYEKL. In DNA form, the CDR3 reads TGCGCCAGCAGCCAAGAACGGGAGAGGTCCTACGAGCAGTACTTC. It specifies CASSQERERSYEQYF.

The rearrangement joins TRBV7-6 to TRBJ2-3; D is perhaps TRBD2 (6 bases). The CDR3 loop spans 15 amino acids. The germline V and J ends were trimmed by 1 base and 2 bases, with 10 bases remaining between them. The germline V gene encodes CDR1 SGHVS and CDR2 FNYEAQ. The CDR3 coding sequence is TGTGCCAGCAGCTTAGATGGGGGACTCACAGATACGCAGTATTTT. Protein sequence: CASSLDGGLTDTQYF.

CDR3 region: CASSRLDTNYGYTF. CDR3 in DNA: TGCGCCAGCAGCCGACTGGACACCAACTATGGCTACACCTTC. The rearrangement joins TRBV5-1 to TRBJ1-2, with D tentatively TRBD1 (5 bases). This CDR3 comprises 14 residues. V gave up 4 bases and J gave up 2 bases, with 12 bases separating them. The V gene's germline CDR1 is SGHRS and CDR2 YFSETQ.

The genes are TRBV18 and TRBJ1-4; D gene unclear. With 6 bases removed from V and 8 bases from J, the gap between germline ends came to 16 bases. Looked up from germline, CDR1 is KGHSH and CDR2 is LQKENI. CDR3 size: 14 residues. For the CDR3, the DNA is TGTGCCAGCTCGCCGCTCAAAAGCAGGGAAAAACTGTTTTTT. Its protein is CASSPLKSREKLFF.